These T cell receptor beta chains were read from a single sample in a study of memory CD4+ T cells and cytomegalovirus serostatus. Assay: immunoSEQ multiplex PCR; the TCRdb copy retains only in-frame clones and omits some. The sample includes tens of thousands of clones, 75% to 80% seen only once; the top ten take approximately 4.5%. Sequenced input: memory CD4+ T cells from blood. The receptors originated from an adult in good health and CMV-seropositive. Each CDR3 is given with its conserved first and last residue. Fields, in order: J gene, V gene, clone size, D gene, CDR3 protein, CDR3 DNA. A D gene is named only where the DNA matches it firmly. A row's size may be missing; if present it is once, few, many or a size class.

>TRBJ2-5|TRBV5-1|few|TRBD1
CASSLRDRGETQYF
TGCGCCAGCAGCTTGAGGGACAGGGGAGAGACCCAGTACTTC
>TRBJ1-1|TRBV2|-|-
CASSEVENTEAFF
TGTGCCAGCAGTGAAGTGGAGAACACTGAAGCTTTCTTT
>TRBJ1-1|TRBV10-3|-|-
CAISGAGGMENTEAFF
TGTGCCATCAGTGGGGCGGGGGGGATGGAGAACACTGAAGCTTTCTTT
>TRBJ2-7|TRBV27|-|TRBD1
CASSSGQGQDYDSYEQYF
TGTGCCAGCAGTTCCGGACAGGGACAGGACTACGACTCCTACGAGCAGTACTTC
>TRBJ2-4|TRBV28|-|-
CAMQIGVNF
TGTGCCATGCAGATAGGGGTTAACTTC
>TRBJ2-6|TRBV19|-|-
CASSIGGSPGANVLTF
TGTGCCAGTAGTATTGGGGGTTCTCCTGGGGCCAACGTCCTGACTTTC
>TRBJ1-2|TRBV27|-|TRBD1
CASSLYRGSYGYTF
TGTGCCAGCAGTTTATACAGGGGAAGCTATGGCTACACCTTC
>TRBJ2-7|TRBV7-6|-|-
CASSSSLTGVVKEQYF
TGTGCCAGCAGCTCATCACTAACAGGAGTAGTTAAAGAGCAGTACTTC
>TRBJ2-7|TRBV7-8|-|-
CASSYKRVTSYEQYF
TGTGCCAGCAGCTACAAGAGGGTGACTTCCTACGAGCAGTACTTC
>TRBJ1-6|TRBV2|-|-
CASSMGGNSPLHF
TGTGCCAGCAGCATGGGCGGGAATTCACCCCTCCACTTT
>TRBJ1-1|TRBV15|-|-
CATSRETGRNTEAFF
TGTGCCACCAGCAGAGAGACAGGCAGGAACACTGAAGCTTTCTTT
>TRBJ2-1|TRBV28|-|-
CASSLGSYNEQFF
TGTGCCAGCAGTTTAGGCAGTTACAATGAGCAGTTCTTC
>TRBJ2-3|TRBV2|-|-
CASRPDLYFTDTQYF
TGTGCCAGCAGGCCCGACCTTTATTTCACAGATACGCAGTATTTT
>TRBJ1-2|TRBV5-4|once|TRBD1
CASSYGQGRNGYTF
TGTGCCAGCAGCTACGGACAGGGTCGAAATGGCTACACCTTC
>TRBJ1-2|TRBV7-3|few|-
CASSLSGRNYGYTF
TGTGCCAGCAGCCTCTCCGGGCGGAACTATGGCTACACCTTC
>TRBJ2-5|TRBV30|-|TRBD1
CAWSVRQGFETQYF
TGTGCCTGGAGTGTACGACAGGGGTTCGAGACCCAGTACTTC
>TRBJ2-7|TRBV4-2|-|TRBD1
CASSQARGLGSYEQYF
TGTGCCAGCAGCCAAGCCAGGGGGCTCGGCTCCTACGAGCAGTACTTC
>TRBJ2-7|TRBV18|-|TRBD1
CASSPRTGNGEQYF
TGTGCCAGCTCACCGCGGACAGGGAATGGTGAGCAGTACTTC
>TRBJ2-1|TRBV11-3|-|-
CASSLGLTNEQFF
TGTGCCAGCAGCTTAGGACTAACCAATGAGCAGTTCTTC
>TRBJ2-3|TRBV4-1|-|TRBD2
CASSQGLLAGSTDTQYF
TGCGCCAGCAGCCAAGGACTTCTAGCGGGAAGCACAGATACGCAGTATTTT
>TRBJ1-1|TRBV19|-|-
CASSIGERGVEAFF
TGTGCCAGTAGTATCGGGGAGCGAGGGGTTGAAGCTTTCTTT
>TRBJ1-2|TRBV2|-|TRBD1
CASSRQGTTNYGYTF
TGTGCCAGCAGTCGACAGGGAACAACTAACTATGGCTACACCTTC
>TRBJ1-1|TRBV5-1|-|TRBD1
CASSFPSTGASSEAFF
TGCGCCAGCAGCTTCCCCTCGACAGGGGCAAGCTCTGAAGCTTTCTTT
>TRBJ2-4|TRBV28|-|-
CASSLWVDTDKNIQYF
TGTGCCAGCAGTTTATGGGTGGACACGGACAAAAACATTCAGTACTTC
>TRBJ2-7|TRBV2|once|TRBD2
CASSQTSGGPYEQYF
TGTGCCAGCAGCCAGACTAGCGGGGGCCCCTACGAGCAGTACTTC
>TRBJ1-2|TRBV28|few|TRBD1
CASSLRGPGEYYGYTF
TGTGCCAGCAGTTTAAGGGGGCCAGGGGAGTACTATGGCTACACCTTC
>TRBJ1-2|TRBV6-5|-|TRBD1
CASSPGQSNYGYTF
TGTGCCAGCAGCCCGGGACAGAGCAACTATGGCTACACCTTC
>TRBJ2-5|TRBV5-4|medium-sized|-
CASSRPREETQYF
TGTGCCAGCAGCCGGCCTAGGGAGGAGACCCAGTACTTC
>TRBJ1-3|TRBV2|-|TRBD1
CASSEGTGAIGNTIYF
TGTGCCAGCAGTGAGGGGACAGGGGCAATTGGAAACACCATATATTTT
>TRBJ2-2|TRBV6-1|-|TRBD2
CASSERLAGGPGELFF
TGTGCCAGCAGTGAACGCCTAGCGGGGGGGCCCGGGGAGCTGTTTTTT